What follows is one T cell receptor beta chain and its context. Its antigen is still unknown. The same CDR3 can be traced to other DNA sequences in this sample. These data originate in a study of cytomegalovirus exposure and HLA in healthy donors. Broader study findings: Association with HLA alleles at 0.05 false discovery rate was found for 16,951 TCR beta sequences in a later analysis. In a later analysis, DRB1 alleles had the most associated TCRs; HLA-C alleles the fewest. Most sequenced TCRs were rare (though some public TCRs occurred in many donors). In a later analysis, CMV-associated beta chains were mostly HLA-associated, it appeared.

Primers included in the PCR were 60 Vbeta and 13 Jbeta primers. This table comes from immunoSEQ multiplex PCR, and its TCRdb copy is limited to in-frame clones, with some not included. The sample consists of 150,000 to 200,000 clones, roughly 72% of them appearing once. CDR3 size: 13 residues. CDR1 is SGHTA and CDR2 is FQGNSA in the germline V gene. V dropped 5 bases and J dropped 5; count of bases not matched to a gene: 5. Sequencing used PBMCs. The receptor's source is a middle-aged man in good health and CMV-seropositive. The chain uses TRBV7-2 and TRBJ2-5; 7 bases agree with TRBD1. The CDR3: CASSPRGRETQYF. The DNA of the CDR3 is TGTGCCAGCAGCCCAAGGGGGCGGGAGACCCAGTACTTC.